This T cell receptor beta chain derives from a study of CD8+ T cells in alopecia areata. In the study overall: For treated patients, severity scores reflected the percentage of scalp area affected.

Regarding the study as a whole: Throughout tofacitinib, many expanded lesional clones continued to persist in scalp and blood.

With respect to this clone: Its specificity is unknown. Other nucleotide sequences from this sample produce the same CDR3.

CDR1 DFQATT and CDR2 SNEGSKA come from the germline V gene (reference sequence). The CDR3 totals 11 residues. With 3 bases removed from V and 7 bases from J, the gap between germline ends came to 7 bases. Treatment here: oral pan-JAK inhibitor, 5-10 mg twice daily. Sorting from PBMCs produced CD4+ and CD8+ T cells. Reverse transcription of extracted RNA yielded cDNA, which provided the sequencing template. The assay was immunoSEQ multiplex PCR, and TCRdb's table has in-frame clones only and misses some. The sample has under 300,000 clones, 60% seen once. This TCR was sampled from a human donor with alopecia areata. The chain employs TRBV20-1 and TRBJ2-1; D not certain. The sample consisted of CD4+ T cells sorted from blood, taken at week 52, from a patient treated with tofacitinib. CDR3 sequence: CSASSGNEQFF. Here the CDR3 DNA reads TGCAGTGCTAGCTCTGGGAATGAGCAGTTCTTC.